This T cell receptor beta chain is drawn from a study of blood T cells in healthy people across ages. This clonotype was detected a few times. A minimum of 5 micrograms of total RNA was extracted per sample. Sample-barcoded 5' priming and a J-beta primer mix drove a second PCR of about 6 to 12 cycles. MiXCR, run by TCRdb on the 5' RACE reads, gives a single entry per CDR3 protein. The data contain 600,000 to 800,000 distinct CDR3 sequences, approximately 52% of them singletons. The CDR3 is 14 residues long. Germline V CDR1 and CDR2: SGHAT, FQNNGV. J was trimmed by 6 bases and V by 2 bases; bases with no gene match: 2.

The V and J genes are TRBV11-2 and TRBJ2-2, with 8 bases identical to TRBD2. This TCR came from a woman over 75 in good health. Sequenced: blood. CDR3 residues: CASSLQAGAGELFF. CDR3 bases: TGTGCCAGCAGCTTACAAGCGGGGGCCGGGGAGCTGTTTTTT. Full variable domain (outside the CDR3, taken from reference TRBV11-2 and TRBJ2-2): EAGVAQSPRYKIIEKRQSVAFWCNPISGHATLYWYQQILGQGPKLLIQFQNNGVVDDSQLPKDRFSAERLKGVDSTLKIQPAKLEDSAVYLCASSLQAGAGELFFGEGSRLTVL.